This passage covers 4 T cell receptor beta chains from one sample sequenced in a study of T cells in Graves' hyperthyroidism and ophthalmopathy. The investigators amplified TCR beta CDR3 regions from RNA transcripts. Using the HTBI primer set, a first-round RT-PCR was run on the TCR CDR3. TCRdb re-called the multiplex PCR reads with MiXCR, one entry per CDR3 protein. The sample yields hundreds of thousands of distinct CDR3 sequences, around 39% seen once. Sequencing was carried out using blood. These TCRs come from a young man with Graves' hyperthyroidism.

The chain carries TRBV11-2 and TRBJ2-2, with 8 bases fitting TRBD2. The CDR3 totals 15 residues. Germline trimming cut 3 bases from V and 8 bases from J; bases unmatched to any gene: 8. Germline-derived CDR1 and CDR2 are SGHAT and FQNNGV. The CDR3, as DNA: TGTGCCAGCAGCTTCTTCGGGAGGGCCGTGGGGGAGCTGTTTTTT. Translated: CASSFFGRAVGELFF.

This rearrangement joins TRBV2 to TRBJ2-2, with unresolved D. Between the trimmed V and J ends, which lost 6 bases and 6 bases, there was a span of 11 bases. The CDR3 has 13 amino acids. Germline CDR1 and CDR2: SNHLY and FYNNEI. CDR3 region: CASRRRLAGELFF. The CDR3 bases are TGTGCCAGCAGGAGGCGCCTCGCCGGGGAGCTGTTTTTT.

About this clonotype itself: One end of the junction is discordant with germline, which a read error may explain. The J gene is TRBJ2-5, the V gene TRBV5-5; TRBD1 agrees at 9 bases. The CDR3 length is 15 residues. Germline CDR1 reads SGHKS; CDR2 reads YYEKEE (reference sequence). The CDR3 sequence is CASSLAGQGKETQYF. The DNA for the CDR3 is TGCGCCAGCAGCTTGGCCGGACAGGGGAAAGAGACCCAGTACTTC.

The chain couples TRBV7-9 to TRBJ1-6, with TRBD1 identical over 10 bases. The germline V gene has CDR1 SEHNR and CDR2 FQNEAQ (reference sequence). CDR3 size: 14 residues. V shed 5 bases, J shed 13 bases, and the junction held 8 bases outside the gene matches. CDR3 sequence reads: CASSPGTGDQPLHF. The CDR3 DNA reads TGTGCCAGCAGCCCGGGGACAGGGGATCAGCCCCTCCACTTT.